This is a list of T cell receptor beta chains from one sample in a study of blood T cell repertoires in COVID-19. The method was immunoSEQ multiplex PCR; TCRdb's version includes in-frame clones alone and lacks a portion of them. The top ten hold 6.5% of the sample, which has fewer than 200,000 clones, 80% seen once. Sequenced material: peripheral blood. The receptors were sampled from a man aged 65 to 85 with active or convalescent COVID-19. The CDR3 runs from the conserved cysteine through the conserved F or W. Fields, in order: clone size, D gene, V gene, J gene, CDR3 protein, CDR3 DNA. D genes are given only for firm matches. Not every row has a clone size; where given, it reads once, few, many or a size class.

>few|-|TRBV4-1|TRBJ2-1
CASTPVPVTYNEQFF
TGCGCCAGCACCCCAGTCCCCGTAACCTACAATGAGCAGTTCTTC
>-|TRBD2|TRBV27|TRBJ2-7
CASSFDGGLAGVSYEQYF
TGTGCCAGCAGTTTTGATGGAGGACTAGCGGGCGTCTCCTACGAGCAGTACTTC
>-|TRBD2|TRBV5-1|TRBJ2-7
CASSLGSGSLNEQYF
TGCGCCAGCAGCTTGGGGAGCGGGAGTCTTAACGAGCAGTACTTC
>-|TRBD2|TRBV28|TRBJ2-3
CASSSTLGLAGGLSTDTQYF
TGTGCCAGCAGCTCAACCCTGGGACTAGCGGGAGGACTGAGCACAGATACGCAGTATTTT
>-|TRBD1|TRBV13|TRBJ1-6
CASSSDRGQSPLHF
TGTGCCAGCAGCTCGGACAGGGGCCAATCACCCCTCCACTTT
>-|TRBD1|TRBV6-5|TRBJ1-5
CASSRQGNQPQHF
TGTGCCAGCAGCCGACAGGGGAACCAGCCCCAGCATTTT
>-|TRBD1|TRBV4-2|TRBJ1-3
CASSQEGGAGGNTIYF
TGTGCCAGCAGCCAAGAAGGGGGCGCAGGGGGAAACACCATATATTTT
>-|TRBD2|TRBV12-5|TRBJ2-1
CASGPLHGGGAHEQFF
TGTGCTAGTGGTCCCCTTCATGGCGGGGGGGCCCATGAGCAGTTCTTC
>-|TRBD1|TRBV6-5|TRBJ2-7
CASSYTSTGSSYEQYF
TGTGCCAGCAGTTACACGTCGACAGGGAGCTCCTACGAGCAGTACTTC
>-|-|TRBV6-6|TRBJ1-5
CASTQRTRNQPQHF
TGTGCCAGCACCCAAAGGACTAGAAATCAGCCCCAGCATTTT
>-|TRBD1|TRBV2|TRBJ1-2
CARGGQNYGYTF
TGTGCCAGGGGGGGACAGAACTATGGCTACACCTTC
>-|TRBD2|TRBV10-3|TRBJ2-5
CAIGTRDQETQYF
TGTGCCATTGGGACTAGGGACCAAGAGACCCAGTACTTC
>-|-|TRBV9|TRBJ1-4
CASSVDFGIGGNGEKLFF
TGTGCCAGCAGCGTAGATTTCGGGATCGGGGGTAACGGAGAAAAACTGTTTTTT
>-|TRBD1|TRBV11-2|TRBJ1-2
CASSLERQGEGYTF
TGTGCCAGCAGCTTAGAACGACAGGGGGAAGGCTACACCTTC
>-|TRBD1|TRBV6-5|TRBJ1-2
CASSRDRGSGGYTF
TGTGCCAGCAGCCGGGACAGGGGGTCGGGAGGCTACACCTTC
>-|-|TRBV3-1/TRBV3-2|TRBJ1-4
CASSQRREKLFF
TGTGCCAGCAGCCAGCGGCGTGAAAAACTGTTTTTT
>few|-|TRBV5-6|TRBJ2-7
CASRGGRFYEQYF
TGTGCCAGCAGAGGGGGACGGTTCTACGAGCAGTACTTC
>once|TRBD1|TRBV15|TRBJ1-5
CATRTQGDNQPQHF
TGTGCCACCAGAACACAGGGGGACAATCAGCCCCAGCATTTT
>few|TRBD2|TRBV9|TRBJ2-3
CASSVETSGDTQYF
TGTGCCAGCAGCGTAGAGACTAGCGGAGATACGCAGTATTTT
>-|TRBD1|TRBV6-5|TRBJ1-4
CASSYGTGYEKLFF
TGTGCCAGCAGTTATGGGACAGGATATGAAAAACTGTTTTTT
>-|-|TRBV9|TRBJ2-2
CASSGANGELFF
TGTGCCAGCAGCGGAGCAAACGGGGAGCTGTTTTTT
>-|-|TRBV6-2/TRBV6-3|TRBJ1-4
CASSRDSNEKLFF
TGTGCCAGCAGTCGAGACAGCAATGAAAAACTGTTTTTT
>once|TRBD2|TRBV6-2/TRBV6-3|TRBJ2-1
CASSYGGVYNEQFF
TGTGCCAGCAGTTACGGGGGGGTCTACAATGAGCAGTTCTTC
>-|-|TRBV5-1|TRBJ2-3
CASSLAKGGDTQYF
TGCGCCAGCAGCTTGGCGAAAGGAGGAGATACGCAGTATTTT
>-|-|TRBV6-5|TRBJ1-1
CASSSQGPNTEAFF
TGTGCCAGCAGTTCACAGGGCCCGAACACTGAAGCTTTCTTT
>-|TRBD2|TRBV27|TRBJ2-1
CASSSPGLAGAYNEQFF
TGTGCCAGCAGCTCCCCTGGACTAGCGGGAGCCTACAATGAGCAGTTCTTC
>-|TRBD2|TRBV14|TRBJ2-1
CASSPRLAGYNEQFF
TGTGCCAGCAGCCCCCGACTAGCTGGGTACAATGAGCAGTTCTTC
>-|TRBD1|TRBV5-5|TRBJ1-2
CASSLETGQFNYGYTF
TGTGCCAGCAGCTTGGAGACAGGGCAGTTCAACTATGGCTACACCTTC
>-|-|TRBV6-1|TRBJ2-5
CASSEIGAETQYF
TGTGCCAGCAGTGAAATAGGGGCAGAGACCCAGTACTTC
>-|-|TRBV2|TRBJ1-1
CASSGSGGSEAFF
TGTGCCAGCAGTGGGTCGGGGGGCAGTGAAGCTTTCTTT
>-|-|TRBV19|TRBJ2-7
CASSAHLGGRDSYEQYF
TGTGCCAGTAGTGCGCACCTGGGGGGGCGGGACTCCTACGAGCAGTACTTC
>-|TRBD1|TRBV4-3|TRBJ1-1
CASSQDAGGTEAFF
TGCGCCAGCAGCCAAGATGCAGGGGGCACTGAAGCTTTCTTT
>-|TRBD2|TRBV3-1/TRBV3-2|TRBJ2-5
CASYRGGGSETQYF
TGTGCCAGCTACCGGGGGGGAGGGTCAGAGACCCAGTACTTC
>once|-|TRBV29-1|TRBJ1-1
CSAIRFLEATEAFF
TGCAGCGCCATCCGCTTTCTCGAAGCCACTGAAGCTTTCTTT
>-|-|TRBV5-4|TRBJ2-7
CASSLPHSGEQYF
TGTGCCAGCAGCTTGCCGCATAGTGGCGAGCAGTACTTC
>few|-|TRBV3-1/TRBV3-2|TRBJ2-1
CASSQEVWIGGIEQFF
TGTGCCAGCAGCCAAGAGGTTTGGATTGGGGGCATTGAGCAGTTCTTC
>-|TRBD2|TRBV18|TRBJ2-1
CASSPPSGSGNEQFF
TGTGCCAGCTCACCACCTAGCGGGAGTGGCAATGAGCAGTTCTTC
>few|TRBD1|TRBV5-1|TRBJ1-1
CASSWGEGAIGAFF
TGCGCCAGCAGCTGGGGAGAGGGGGCGATTGGAGCTTTCTTT
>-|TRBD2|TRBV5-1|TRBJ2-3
CASSLGGLAASTDTQYF
TGCGCCAGCAGCTTGGGGGGACTAGCGGCTAGCACAGATACGCAGTATTTT
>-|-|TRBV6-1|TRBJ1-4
CASSELGGSGEKLFF
TGTGCCAGCAGTGAACTGGGAGGGAGTGGAGAAAAACTGTTTTTT
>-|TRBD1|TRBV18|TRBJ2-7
CASSPFQGADEQYF
TGTGCCAGCTCACCATTCCAGGGGGCGGACGAGCAGTACTTC
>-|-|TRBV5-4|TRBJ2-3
CASSLPAPDTQYF
TGTGCCAGCAGCCTCCCAGCGCCCGATACGCAGTATTTT
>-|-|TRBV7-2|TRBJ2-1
CASSRKTGNEQFF
TGTGCCAGCAGCCGCAAAACAGGTAATGAGCAGTTCTTC
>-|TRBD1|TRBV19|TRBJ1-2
CASSQLQGAANYGYTF
TGTGCCAGTAGTCAATTACAGGGGGCGGCTAACTATGGCTACACCTTC
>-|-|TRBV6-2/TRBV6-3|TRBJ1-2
CASSDSHTGLYGYTF
TGTGCCAGCAGTGATTCACACACAGGGCTCTATGGCTACACCTTC